One sample yielded the 16 T cell receptor beta chains listed below, sequenced in a study of T cells after yellow fever vaccination. TCRdb re-called the 5' RACE reads through MiXCR, storing one row per CDR3 protein. The table has 140,000 to 150,000 distinct CDR3 sequences, approximately 6.6% seen once. The sample in question was CD4+ T cells sorted from PBMCs, obtained 10 days after the yellow fever booster vaccination. Receptor source: a man in his thirties or forties who received the YFV17D yellow fever vaccine.

The table lists this clonotype with many counts. The chain links TRBV6-1 to TRBJ2-1; D may be TRBD2 (5 bases). Trimming took 1 base from V and 9 from J, leaving 7 bases between them. Germline lookup yields CDR1 MNHNS and CDR2 SASEGT. The CDR3 has 12 amino acids. DNA for the CDR3: TGTGCCAGCAGTGAAGATGCGGGTGAGCAGTTCTTC. It specifies CASSEDAGEQFF.

This clonotype was found many times. This chain uses TRBV2 with TRBJ1-5, with a weak D call TRBD1 (5 bases). Trimming cost V 4 bases and J 6 bases, with 13 bases left between them. CDR3 size: 14 residues. The germline V gene encodes CDR1 SNHLY and CDR2 FYNNEI. CDR3 sequence (DNA): TGTGCCAGCAGTGTTTCATTGGGGACTCAGCCCCAGCATTTT. Translation: CASSVSLGTQPQHF. The full variable domain, rest sourced from reference TRBV2 and TRBJ1-5, is EPEVTQTPSHQVTQMGQEVILRCVPISNHLYFYWYRQILGQKVEFLVSFYNNEISEKSEIFDDQFSVERPDGSNFTLKIRSTKLEDSAMYFCASSVSLGTQPQHFGDGTRLSIL.

Ten or more counts support this clonotype. One end of the junction is discordant with germline, which a read error may explain. The chain links TRBV7-2 to TRBJ1-2, with no clear D. This CDR3 has 12 residues. Germline CDR1 is SGHTA and CDR2 is FQGNSA. The CDR3 DNA sequence: TGTGCCAGCAGCGCCCGCAGTTCCCAGTCGGCCTTC. Amino acid sequence: CASSARSSQSAF.

Only a few counts were recorded for this clonotype. The chain uses TRBV5-1 and TRBJ2-1; D uncertain. V gave up 5 bases and J gave up 5 bases, with 11 bases separating them. From germline, CDR1 is SGHRS and CDR2 YFSETQ. This CDR3 spans 13 amino acids. DNA of the CDR3: TGCGCCAGCAGGCAGACTGTGAACAATGAGCAGTTCTTC. Translating it yields CASRQTVNNEQFF. The entire variable domain, with the rest obtained from reference TRBV5-1 and TRBJ2-1, is as follows: KAGVTQTPRYLIKTRGQQVTLSCSPISGHRSVSWYQQTPGQGLQFLFEYFSETQRNKGNFPGRFSGRQFSNSRSEMNVSTLELGDSALYLCASRQTVNNEQFFGPGTRLTVL.

At least ten counts were recorded for this clonotype. The chain employs TRBV21-1 and TRBJ2-1; the table's D call of TRBD2 was not tested on the DNA. TRBV21-1 is annotated as a pseudogene. There are 20 residues in the CDR3. CDR3 in DNA: TGTGCCAGCAGCAAAGTATCCGCGGGCTCCCGTCCCCAGCCCTACAATGAGCAGTTCTTC. It is translated as CASSKVSAGSRPQPYNEQFF.

This clonotype was recorded many times. The V and J genes are TRBV5-1 and TRBJ2-1; D is undetermined. The CDR3 spans 12 residues. Looked up from germline, CDR1 is SGHRS and CDR2 is YFSETQ. V lost 5 bases to trimming and J lost 5 bases, with 8 bases between them. The CDR3 bases are TGCGCCAGCAGATGGCAAGACAATGAGCAGTTCTTC. Translated, it gives CASRWQDNEQFF.

The table lists this clonotype with many counts. This rearrangement joins TRBV5-1 to TRBJ2-5; TRBD2 is a possible D gene (5 bases). Trimming took off 5 bases at V and 3 bases at J, with 14 bases between the two ends. The CDR3 length is 14 residues. Germline CDR1 reads SGHRS; CDR2 reads YFSETQ. The CDR3 is CASSPGGGKETQYF. CDR3 DNA: TGCGCCAGCAGTCCGGGTGGAGGTAAAGAGACCCAGTACTTC.

This clonotype was detected ten times or more. The chain combines TRBV29-1 with TRBJ2-6, with TRBD1 as a possible D gene (7 bases). CDR3 length: 16 amino acids. Trimming took 4 bases from V and 2 from J, leaving 15 bases between them. Per the germline V gene, CDR1 is SQVTM and CDR2 is ANQGSEA. This CDR3 reads CSVVAGGHTGANVLTF. The CDR3 bases are TGCAGCGTTGTGGCAGGGGGGCATACTGGGGCCAACGTCCTGACTTTC. Variable domain in full (rest from reference TRBV29-1 and TRBJ2-6): SAVISQKPSRDICQRGTSLTIQCQVDSQVTMMFWYRQQPGQSLTLIATANQGSEATYESGFVIDKFPISRPNLTFSTLTVSNMSPEDSSIYLCSVVAGGHTGANVLTFGAGSRLTVL.

This clonotype was seen many times. The chain couples TRBV18 to TRBJ1-5, with a weak D call TRBD1 (5 bases). Per germline, CDR1 KGHSH and CDR2 LQKENI. V gave up 3 bases and J gave up 5 bases, with 5 bases separating them. This CDR3 contains 12 residues. The CDR3 spells CASSPGHQPQHF. The CDR3 nucleotides read TGTGCCAGCTCACCGGGGCATCAGCCCCAGCATTTT.

V is TRBV19 and J is TRBJ2-7, with a weak D call TRBD2 (6 bases). The CDR3 contains 13 residues. With 6 bases removed from V and 4 bases from J, the gap between germline ends came to 13 bases. Per germline, CDR1 LNHDA and CDR2 SQIVND (reference sequence). The CDR3 nucleotides are TGTGCCAGTAGCGACGGGAGTCGGTACGAGCAGTACTTC. Translating it yields CASSDGSRYEQYF.

This clonotype has at least ten counts. CDR3 DNA sequence: TGTGCCAGCAGTTACTCGAGGGGCAGGTCGTCCCTCCACTTT. Translated: CASSYSRGRSSLHF. V gene TRBV6-5 combines with J gene TRBJ1-6; weak D call: TRBD1 (5 bases). The CDR3 sequence is 14 residues long. V was pared by 0 bases and J by 14 bases, with 14 bases between. CDR1 is MNHEY, CDR2 SVGAGI, per germline.

This clonotype occurred many times. This sequence joins TRBV12-3 or TRBV12-4 and TRBJ2-2; TRBD1 agrees at 8 bases. This CDR3 is 15 amino acids long. V was clipped by 4 bases and J by 1 base; unmatched bases: 2. CDR3 amino acids: CASSSGTGNTGELFF. CDR3 nucleotide sequence: TGTGCCAGCAGTTCAGGGACAGGGAACACCGGGGAGCTGTTTTTT.

This clonotype was seen ten or more times. V gene TRBV7-9 combines with J gene TRBJ2-2, with TRBD1 matching 9 bases. The ends lost 6 bases at V and 7 bases at J; junction bases unmatched: 9. CDR1 and CDR2 from the germline V gene are SEHNR and FQNEAQ (reference sequence). The CDR3 extends over 15 amino acids. In DNA, the CDR3 is TGTGCCAGCAGTAACATGGGACAGGGTCACGGGGAGCTGTTTTTT. This translates into CASSNMGQGHGELFF.

This clonotype was seen a handful of times. The chain uses TRBV19 and TRBJ1-5, with 7 bases aligning to TRBD1. Germline CDR1 is LNHDA and CDR2 is SQIVND (reference sequence). This CDR3 comprises 14 residues. Trimming at V came to 6 bases and at J to 2 bases, leaving 4 bases not matched to a gene. Written as DNA, the CDR3 is TGTGCCAGTAGCTACGGACAGGGCAATCAGCCCCAGCATTTT. It translates to CASSYGQGNQPQHF.

In its sample, this clonotype was seen many times. J is TRBJ1-2 and V is TRBV5-1; D is ambiguous. Trimming took 4 bases from V and 4 from J, leaving 14 bases between them. Germline CDR1 and CDR2: SGHRS and YFSETQ. The CDR3 runs to 14 residues. The CDR3 DNA sequence: TGCGCCAGCAGCCTCCACGGGAGCTCCTATGGCTACACCTTC. Protein: CASSLHGSSYGYTF.

This clonotype has at least ten counts. The genes are TRBV29-1 and TRBJ2-5; D gene ambiguous. The CDR3 consists of 11 residues. Trimming stripped 7 bases from V and 5 bases from J, with 11 bases between. The V gene's germline CDR1 is SQVTM and CDR2 ANQGSEA. The CDR3 sequence: CSADKWETQYF. The CDR3, as DNA: TGCAGCGCCGATAAGTGGGAGACCCAGTACTTC.